This T cell receptor (beta chain) emerged from a study of shared T cell receptors in the human thymus. Trimming left V 0 bases short and J 6 bases short, with 11 bases between. This CDR3 region has 15 residues. Germline CDR1 is MNHNS and CDR2 is SASEGT. The table came from immunoSEQ multiplex PCR; TCRdb's copy has only in-frame clones and leaves some out. The sample lists hundreds of thousands of clones, approximately 85% occurring once. This clone was seen a handful of times. These data were likewise used in another study, on human thymus T cells. That paper notes: Obtained as resections during corrective heart surgery, the thymus tissue was then studied. Thymic TCR repertoires of unrelated people reportedly overlapped highly.

Sequenced: thymocytes. The receptor was derived from a girl under two years old with a congenital heart defect. The V call is TRBV6-1, the J call TRBJ1-4; tentative D call: TRBD1 (6 bases). CDR3 protein: CASSEARGGYEKLFF. DNA for the CDR3: TGTGCCAGCAGTGAAGCACGCGGGGGCTATGAAAAACTGTTTTTT.